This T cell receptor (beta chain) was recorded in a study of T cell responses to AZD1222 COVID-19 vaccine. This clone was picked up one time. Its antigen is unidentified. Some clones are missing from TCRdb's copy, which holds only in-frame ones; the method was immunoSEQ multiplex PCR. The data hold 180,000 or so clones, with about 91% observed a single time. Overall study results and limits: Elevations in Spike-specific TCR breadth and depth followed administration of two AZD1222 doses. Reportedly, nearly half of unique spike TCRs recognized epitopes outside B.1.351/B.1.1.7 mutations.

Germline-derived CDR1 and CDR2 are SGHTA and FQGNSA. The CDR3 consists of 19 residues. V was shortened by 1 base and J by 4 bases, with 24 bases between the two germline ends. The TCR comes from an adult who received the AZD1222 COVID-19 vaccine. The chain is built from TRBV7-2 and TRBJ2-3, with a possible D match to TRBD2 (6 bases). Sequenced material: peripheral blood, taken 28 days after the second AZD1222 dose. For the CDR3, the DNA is TGTGCCAGCAGCTTAGAGGGCCTCGGGCGGGGTGAGGATGCAGATACGCAGTATTTT. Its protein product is CASSLEGLGRGEDADTQYF.